This TCR beta chain was observed in a study of T cells in Graves' hyperthyroidism and ophthalmopathy. The sample holds one count of this clonotype. The CDR3 totals 14 residues. V gave up 4 bases and J gave up 5 bases; unmatched junction bases: 8. Germline V gene data show CDR1 as SGHDT and CDR2 as YYEEEE. Amplification of TCR beta CDR3 regions was performed using RNA transcripts as template. HTBI primers were employed in a first-round RT-PCR of the TCR CDR3. MiXCR was run by TCRdb on the multiplex PCR reads, yielding one entry per CDR3 protein. Of tens of thousands of distinct CDR3 sequences in the sample, about half were seen once.

The chain is built from TRBV5-6 and TRBJ2-5, with 7 bases aligning to TRBD1. This clonotype was sampled from a woman in her forties or fifties with Graves' hyperthyroidism. The sequencing sample was made of peripheral blood or thyroid tissue (not recorded which). CDR3 in DNA: TGTGCCAGCAGCGGCGACAGGGTTGTCGAGACCCAGTACTTC. This gives the protein CASSGDRVVETQYF.